This T cell receptor (beta chain) was recovered during a study of cytomegalovirus exposure and HLA in healthy donors. General observations from the study: Accurate prediction of most subjects' HLA-A and HLA-B alleles from TCR beta sequences was reported. Sequencing likely generated an artifact that appeared as a cluster of highly shared sequence variants. A later analysis by the authors found several of the most significant clusters apparently linked to common viral pathogens.

Concerning this clone: The antigen is undetermined.

It was with 60 Vbeta and 13 Jbeta primers that the PCR ran. Sequenced by immunoSEQ multiplex PCR; TCRdb stores in-frame clones only, minus some. The sample holds approximately 120,000 clones, 15% to 20% seen once. The CDR3 runs to 15 residues. CDR1 is LNHDA and CDR2 is SQIVND in the germline V gene (reference sequence). V was pared by 8 bases and J by 4 bases, with 10 bases of the junction left unmatched. The J gene is TRBJ1-5, the V gene TRBV19, with TRBD1 matching over 8 bases. The sample comprised PBMCs. The clonotype comes from a female donor in good health and CMV-seropositive. CDR3 loop: CASRQGAYWNQPQHF. The CDR3 coding sequence is TGTGCCAGTCGGCAGGGGGCTTACTGGAATCAGCCCCAGCATTTT.